This T cell receptor beta chain derives from a study of regulatory T cells in long-lasting Graves disease. Study findings and constraints: Persistent disease favored TRBV28, TRBJ1-2 and TRBJ2-5.

Time point meaning: persistent/refractory GD, antithyroid drugs over 5 years with positive TRAb. There was RNA extracted from PBMCs, and the TCR library was made from it. Patients were from an endocrinology department in Xi'an, China. This clonotype was counted between two and nine times. Its antigen is as yet unknown. Per the germline V gene, CDR1 is MDHEN and CDR2 is SYDVKM. V dropped 0 bases and J dropped 7; count of bases not matched to a gene: 13. The CDR3 totals 19 residues. The TCR beta library used iRepertoire HTBI primers with Arm-PCR amplification of CDR3. TCRdb redid the calling of the multiplex PCR reads with MiXCR, one entry per CDR3 protein. The table lists 650,000 to 700,000 distinct CDR3 sequences, roughly 30% of them singletons.

Specimen: peripheral blood mononuclear cells (PBMCs), collected when the disease was refractory, from a patient treated with antithyroid drugs. The genes are TRBV28 and TRBJ1-4; TRBD1 matches 11 bases. The receptor comes from a female donor with Graves disease. The CDR3 region has the DNA TGTGCCAGCAGTTTATGGTGGACAGGGGGCGCAGGGCTTAGTGAAAAACTGTTTTTT. Protein sequence: CASSLWWTGGAGLSEKLFF.